The TCR beta chain described here comes from a study of control samples from healthy donors and cancer patients. This clone showed up just a few times. V dropped 4 bases and J dropped 2 bases, with 6 bases sitting between them. Germline-derived CDR1 and CDR2 are LGHDT and YNNKEL (reference sequence). There are 13 residues in the CDR3. Method: immunoSEQ multiplex PCR; TCRdb's copy keeps in-frame clones and lacks some. The repertoire holds fewer than 85,000 clones, with approximately 89% as singletons. This receptor was identified in a man over 45 in good health. Sample: blood. The chain is built from TRBV3-1 (or the pseudogene TRBV3-2) and TRBJ1-3; D is uncertain. CDR3 in amino acids: CASSLGAGNTIYF. CDR3 coding DNA: TGTGCCAGCAGCCTTGGGGCTGGAAACACCATATATTTT.